This TCR beta chain comes out of a study of Graves' ophthalmopathy and Graves' hyperthyroidism. Notes on the study in general: Among thyroid clonotypes expanded above 0.001 frequency, most also appeared in blood.

This clonotype was counted ten times or more. Its antigen is undetermined. RNA served as the template for amplifying TCR beta CDR3 regions. Second-round multiplex PCR followed a first-round RT-PCR using HTBI primers. TCRdb fed the multiplex PCR reads into MiXCR, producing one record per CDR3 protein. The profile covers 400,000 to 500,000 distinct CDR3 sequences, with roughly 20% appearing a single time and more than 2.5% taken by the ten largest. The CDR3 has 13 amino acids. Germline assignment: CDR1 KGHSH and CDR2 LQKENI. V was pared by 2 bases and J by 5 bases, with 9 bases between. The receptor comes from a woman under 30 with stable Graves' hyperthyroidism. The genes are TRBV18 and TRBJ2-5, with D unresolved. The specimen sequenced was peripheral blood. This CDR3 is CASSPGVLETQYF. CDR3 sequence (DNA): TGTGCCAGCTCACCAGGGGTGTTGGAGACCCAGTACTTC.